Listed below are T cell receptor beta chains from one sample, sequenced in a study of blood T cell repertoires in COVID-19. Profiling relied on immunoSEQ multiplex PCR, and the TCRdb table lists in-frame clones only, not all of them. This table holds hundreds of thousands of clones, 87% found once. Specimen: PBMCs or T cells enriched from blood (not recorded which). The receptors were gathered from a young woman who had recovered from COVID-19. The CDR3 runs from the conserved cysteine through the conserved F or W. D genes are given only for firm matches. Size is omitted from some rows. Given values are once, few, many or a class for expanded clones.

v_gene	d_gene	j_gene	abundance	CDR3nt	CDR3aa
TRBV5-1	NA	TRBJ1-4	once	TGCGCCAGCAGCGCCGGCCACCGGGGAGAAAAACTGTTTTTT	CASSAGHRGEKLFF
TRBV5-1	NA	TRBJ2-5	NA	TGCGCCAGCAGCTCTGACTTGTACCAAGAGACCCAGTACTTC	CASSSDLYQETQYF
TRBV28	TRBD2	TRBJ2-2	NA	TGTGCCAGCATAACAGCGGGAAGTAAGGAGCTGTTTTTT	CASITAGSKELFF
TRBV24-1	TRBD1	TRBJ1-2	NA	TGTGCCACCAGTGGACAGGGACGACCCGGGGATAACTATGGCTACACCTTC	CATSGQGRPGDNYGYTF
TRBV2	TRBD2	TRBJ2-1	NA	TGTGCCAGAGGTGGACTAGCGGTAGATAATGAGCAGTTCTTC	CARGGLAVDNEQFF
TRBV7-9	TRBD1	TRBJ2-7	once	TGTGCCAGCAGCTTCAACCCGGGACAGGGTTACGAGCAGTACTTC	CASSFNPGQGYEQYF
TRBV7-9	TRBD2	TRBJ2-7	NA	TGTGCCAGCAGCTTACTAGCGGGGTATTCCTACGAGCAGTACTTC	CASSLLAGYSYEQYF
TRBV6-6	TRBD2	TRBJ2-1	NA	TGTGCCAGCAGTTACGATCAACTAGCGGGGGACAATGAGCAGTTCTTC	CASSYDQLAGDNEQFF
TRBV27	TRBD2	TRBJ2-3	NA	TGTGCCAGCAGTCCGGGGACTAGCGGGAGGGCAGATACGCAGTATTTT	CASSPGTSGRADTQYF
TRBV6-6	TRBD1	TRBJ1-1	NA	TGTGCCAGCAGTCACACCCAGGGGGCAACGTCCATGAACACTGAAGCTTTCTTT	CASSHTQGATSMNTEAFF
TRBV7-9	TRBD2	TRBJ2-7	NA	TGTGCCAGCAGCTTAGCCGAACTAGCGGGGGCCTTCTACGAGCAGTACTTC	CASSLAELAGAFYEQYF
TRBV10-3	NA	TRBJ2-3	NA	TGTGCCATCAGTGTTGGGGAGTTGAGCACAGATACGCAGTATTTT	CAISVGELSTDTQYF
TRBV9	TRBD1	TRBJ1-1	NA	TGTGCCAGCAGCGTATCAGGGGGAGCCCCCACTGAAGCTTTCTTT	CASSVSGGAPTEAFF
TRBV6-6	TRBD2	TRBJ2-2	NA	TGTGCCAGCAGTTGGGGACTAGCGGACACCGGGGAGCTGTTTTTT	CASSWGLADTGELFF
TRBV4-1	NA	TRBJ1-4	NA	TGCGCCAGCAGCCAAGGAGGCCTAATAAGTGAAAAACTGTTTTTT	CASSQGGLISEKLFF
TRBV13	NA	TRBJ1-2	NA	TGTGCCAGCAGCCGCGCAGGGGCCTATGGCTACACCTTC	CASSRAGAYGYTF
TRBV2	NA	TRBJ1-2	NA	TGTGCCAGTTCCCCGCAGGGAGGGAACTATGGCTACACCTTC	CASSPQGGNYGYTF
TRBV6-6	TRBD1	TRBJ2-3	NA	TGTGCCAGCAGTCACGGGACAGGGGCGGGAGATACGCAGTATTTT	CASSHGTGAGDTQYF
TRBV12-3/TRBV12-4	NA	TRBJ2-6	NA	TGTGCCAGCAGTTTTACCAGGTTCGTCCTGACTTTC	CASSFTRFVLTF
TRBV20-1	NA	TRBJ2-1	NA	TGCAGTGCTAGTCGGCGGGCCGGCTCGTATGAGCAGTTCTTC	CSASRRAGSYEQFF
TRBV7-2	NA	TRBJ1-3	NA	TGTGCCAGCAGCTCAGGGTACGGAAACACCATATATTTT	CASSSGYGNTIYF
TRBV14	NA	TRBJ2-7	once	TGTGCCAGCAGCCAAGTGGGGGGTTGGCCCGAGCAGTACTTC	CASSQVGGWPEQYF
TRBV7-9	NA	TRBJ1-4	NA	TGTGCCAGCAGCTTATCTGGACAGAATAATGAAAAACTGTTTTTT	CASSLSGQNNEKLFF
TRBV5-4	NA	TRBJ2-7	NA	TGTGCCAGCAGCTTGTTCCCACAGGTCGGCCACGAGCAGTACTTC	CASSLFPQVGHEQYF
TRBV30	TRBD2	TRBJ2-4	NA	TGTGCCTGGAGTGTACCACATCAAAAACCGAGCGGGGGGGATAAAAACATTCAGTACTTC	CAWSVPHQKPSGGDKNIQYF
TRBV21-1	NA	TRBJ1-1	NA	TGTGCCAGCAGCAAATCATCCTCGCGAGCTGACACTGAAGCTTTCTTT	CASSKSSSRADTEAFF
TRBV28	NA	TRBJ1-3	NA	TGTGCCAGCAACCCACCCATGGGGGCAGGTGAAGGAAACACCATATATTTT	CASNPPMGAGEGNTIYF
TRBV19	NA	TRBJ1-1	NA	TGTGCCAGTAGCATAGGAGGAGTGAACACTGAAGCTTTCTTT	CASSIGGVNTEAFF
TRBV29-1	TRBD1	TRBJ1-4	NA	TGCAGCGGAGGACAGGGTGGTAATGAAAAACTGTTTTTT	CSGGQGGNEKLFF
TRBV10-3	TRBD1	TRBJ1-2	NA	TGTGCCATCAGGACGGGGACAGGTTTCTATGGCTACACCTTC	CAIRTGTGFYGYTF
TRBV30	NA	TRBJ1-2	NA	TGTGCCTGGAGTGTACAGGCTAACTATGGCTACACCTTC	CAWSVQANYGYTF
TRBV27	TRBD1	TRBJ2-7	NA	TGTGCCAGCAGAGGGCCGGGACAGGGGTTCCACGAGCAGTACTTC	CASRGPGQGFHEQYF
TRBV5-4	TRBD2	TRBJ2-1	NA	TGTGCCAGCACTATCGGGACTAGCGTCTACAATGAGCAGTTCTTC	CASTIGTSVYNEQFF
TRBV18	NA	TRBJ1-1	NA	TGTGCCAGCTCACCACCGGACAGACATCACACTGAAGCTTTCTTT	CASSPPDRHHTEAFF
TRBV11-1	TRBD1	TRBJ2-7	once	TGTGCCAGCAGCTTAGAGACAGGGGAGCTCTACGAGCAGTACTTC	CASSLETGELYEQYF
TRBV5-5	NA	TRBJ2-7	NA	TGTGCCAGCAGTCCCGGGGTCGGGGGATATTCCTACGAGCAGTACTTC	CASSPGVGGYSYEQYF
TRBV2	NA	TRBJ1-2	once	TGTGCCAGCAGTGAAATGTGGGGAGGGGACTATGGCTACACCTTC	CASSEMWGGDYGYTF
TRBV30	NA	TRBJ1-4	NA	TGTGCCTGGAGTGTACGCGCGGGGGGTACTAATGAAAAACTGTTTTTT	CAWSVRAGGTNEKLFF
TRBV3-1/TRBV3-2	TRBD2	TRBJ2-5	NA	TGTGCCAGCAGCCTCTCGGGGGGGGATTTCCAAGAGACCCAGTACTTC	CASSLSGGDFQETQYF
TRBV29-1	NA	TRBJ1-2	NA	TGCAGCTCCTGGGAGGGGGGCTACACCTTC	CSSWEGGYTF
TRBV5-8	NA	TRBJ1-5	NA	TGTGCCAGCAGCTCACGACTGACTAGCAATCAGCCCCAGCATTTT	CASSSRLTSNQPQHF
TRBV28	NA	TRBJ1-3	NA	TGTGCCAGCAGTTCGGGAAGATATTCCCGCTCTGGAAACACCATATATTTT	CASSSGRYSRSGNTIYF
TRBV24-1	TRBD1	TRBJ2-7	NA	TGTGCCACCAGTGATCCCCCGACAGGGTCCGAGCAGTACTTC	CATSDPPTGSEQYF
TRBV28	NA	TRBJ2-1	NA	TGTGCCAGCAGTCCACCGGAGGCGGAGCAGTTCTTC	CASSPPEAEQFF
TRBV18	TRBD1	TRBJ1-2	NA	TGTGCCAGCTCACATCGAGGACAGGTCGACAACTATGGCTACACCTTC	CASSHRGQVDNYGYTF
TRBV7-9	NA	TRBJ2-5	once	TGTGCCAGCAGCTTAGACACAGCCATTCAAGAGACCCAGTACTTC	CASSLDTAIQETQYF
TRBV5-1	TRBD1	TRBJ2-1	NA	TGCGCCAGCAGCTTTGGACAGGGGGGCTACAATGAGCAGTTCTTC	CASSFGQGGYNEQFF
TRBV5-4	NA	TRBJ1-1	NA	TGTGCCAGCAGCCCCCAACCCGGCGGGGACACTGAAGCTTTCTTT	CASSPQPGGDTEAFF
TRBV5-4	NA	TRBJ2-5	NA	TGTGCCAGCAGGCGGAATCAGACGCAAGAGACCCAGTACTTC	CASRRNQTQETQYF
TRBV5-1	NA	TRBJ1-1	NA	TGCGCCAGCAGCTCAATATCTGGGGGGACTGAAGCTTTCTTT	CASSSISGGTEAFF
TRBV27	NA	TRBJ1-1	NA	TGTGCCAGCCTTCCAGGTCTCAACACTGAAGCTTTCTTT	CASLPGLNTEAFF